This T cell receptor (beta chain) was observed in a study of blood T cell repertoires in COVID-19. Study overall: There were acute and convalescent COVID-19 samples, and they came from the United States, Italy and Spain.

CDR3 length: 16 residues. Germline CDR1 is MNHNS and CDR2 is SASEGT. Trimming cost V 3 bases and J 9 bases; bases outside gene matches: 13. Authors' processing steps: It was from reference gene primer amplification that nucleated cell counts were estimated. The table came from immunoSEQ multiplex PCR; TCRdb's copy has only in-frame clones and leaves some out. V, J and clone size derive from that table, while D and trimming were established from the DNA sequence. The sample lists around 130,000 clones, 84% seen once, with about 8% in the top ten. The specimen sequenced was peripheral blood. V and J are TRBV6-1 and TRBJ1-5; TRBD1 matches at 8 bases. The source of this sequence is a human donor in a cohort sampled during active COVID-19. CDR3 sequence: CASSDSGTGPAWPQHF. The CDR3 DNA sequence: TGTGCCAGCAGTGATTCCGGGACAGGTCCCGCTTGGCCCCAGCATTTT.